This TCR beta chain was retrieved from a study of T cell repertoires in cytomegalovirus infection. About the study: From public TCR beta signatures came an indication of both CMV infection and matching HLA type.

Overall study results and limits: Summed frequency of shared TCR beta families picked out CMV carriers who also had the relevant HLA. CMV-specific TCR beta clonotypes restricted by HLA-C were the ones dominating the ex vivo response.

TCRdb independently ran MiXCR on the reads; one entry per CDR3 protein. Of 150,000 to 200,000 distinct CDR3 sequences listed, over 13% are singletons. There are many counts of this clonotype. Its antigen is not identified. This CDR3 has 14 residues. V gave up 5 bases and J gave up 5 bases; unmatched junction bases: 7. Germline assignment: CDR1 SGHTA and CDR2 FQGTGA. This clonotype was obtained from a human donor in good health (CMV status not recorded). Some clones in this sample may be carry-over from other donors' samples. The V gene is TRBV7-3, the J gene TRBJ1-1, with 8 bases matching TRBD1. What was sequenced was PBMCs. The CDR3 region has the DNA TGTGCCAGCAGCCGAGACAGGGGAGAGACTGAAGCTTTCTTT. Its protein is CASSRDRGETEAFF.